These T cell receptor beta chains were read from a single sample in a study of T cell repertoires in cytomegalovirus infection. Their antigens remain unidentified. MiXCR, applied by TCRdb to the reads, yields one record per CDR3 protein. The sample has about 770,000 distinct CDR3 sequences, about 28% seen once. The material sequenced was cultured CD8+ T cells from PBMCs, taken from culture after CMV antigen stimulation. These receptors were taken from a human donor in good health (CMV status not recorded). Some clones in this sample may be carry-over from other donors' samples. Both conserved end residues are part of each CDR3. Fields, in order: J gene, D gene, V gene, clone size, CDR3 DNA, CDR3 protein. D genes are given only for firm matches. Size values are once, few and many counts, or a class for expanded clones, and some rows have none.

j_gene: TRBJ1-1; d_gene: NA; v_gene: TRBV9; abundance: few; CDR3nt: TGTGCCAGCAGCGTAGCTGGGGCTCACACTGAAGCTTTCTTT; CDR3aa: CASSVAGAHTEAFF
j_gene: TRBJ1-4; d_gene: TRBD1; v_gene: TRBV7-6; abundance: NA; CDR3nt: TGTGCCAGCAGCCTTAGGACAGGGATCGCAACTAATGAAAAACTGTTTTTT; CDR3aa: CASSLRTGIATNEKLFF
j_gene: TRBJ1-6; d_gene: TRBD1; v_gene: TRBV7-2; abundance: many; CDR3nt: TGTGCCAGCAGCTTAATTGACAGGGGGACGAATTCACCCCTCCACTTT; CDR3aa: CASSLIDRGTNSPLHF
j_gene: TRBJ1-1; d_gene: NA; v_gene: TRBV6-1; abundance: few; CDR3nt: TGTGCCAGCAGAGCGGGGAAGGGGGACACTGAAGCTTTCTTT; CDR3aa: CASRAGKGDTEAFF
j_gene: TRBJ1-1; d_gene: NA; v_gene: TRBV6-1; abundance: few; CDR3nt: TGTGCCAGCAGTTCCTTTAGGGGCCCTGATCCAATTACGAACACTGAAGCTTTCTTT; CDR3aa: CASSSFRGPDPITNTEAFF
j_gene: TRBJ1-5; d_gene: NA; v_gene: TRBV7-3; abundance: many; CDR3nt: TGTGCCAGCAGCATACAGGGTCCTAGGCCGTATAGCAATCAGCCCCAGCATTTT; CDR3aa: CASSIQGPRPYSNQPQHF
j_gene: TRBJ2-2; d_gene: NA; v_gene: TRBV11-1; abundance: NA; CDR3nt: TGTGCCAGCAGTTCTACCGGGACAACTAACACCGGGGAGCTGTTTTTT; CDR3aa: CASSSTGTTNTGELFF
j_gene: TRBJ1-1; d_gene: NA; v_gene: TRBV5-6; abundance: few; CDR3nt: TGTGCCAGCAGCGTAGATTCTGAAGCTTTCTTT; CDR3aa: CASSVDSEAFF
j_gene: TRBJ1-5; d_gene: TRBD1; v_gene: TRBV15; abundance: few; CDR3nt: TGTGCCACCAGCAGATCGACAGGGGGTCAGCCCCAGCATTTT; CDR3aa: CATSRSTGGQPQHF
j_gene: TRBJ2-2; d_gene: TRBD2; v_gene: TRBV19; abundance: few; CDR3nt: TGTGCCAGTAGTATTATCCACCGCACTAGCGACACCGGGGAGCTGTTTTTT; CDR3aa: CASSIIHRTSDTGELFF
j_gene: TRBJ2-1; d_gene: NA; v_gene: TRBV6-2/TRBV6-3; abundance: few; CDR3nt: TGTGCCAGCAGTTACGTCGAAGGGGATGAGCAGTTCTTC; CDR3aa: CASSYVEGDEQFF
j_gene: TRBJ1-6; d_gene: NA; v_gene: TRBV5-4; abundance: few; CDR3nt: TGTGCCAGCAGCGTTGGGACGGTCTCCTATAATTCACCCCTCCACTTT; CDR3aa: CASSVGTVSYNSPLHF
j_gene: TRBJ1-5; d_gene: TRBD1; v_gene: TRBV10-3; abundance: few; CDR3nt: TGTGCCACCTGGGACAGGGGGCCTTATAGCAATCAGCCCCAGCATTTT; CDR3aa: CATWDRGPYSNQPQHF
j_gene: TRBJ2-3; d_gene: TRBD1; v_gene: TRBV24-1; abundance: NA; CDR3nt: TGTGCCACCAGTGATCGACAGGGACCCAGCACAGATACGCAGTATTTT; CDR3aa: CATSDRQGPSTDTQYF